This T cell receptor beta chain is from a study of technical replicates of blood from several donors. This clone was observed a handful of times. Assay: immunoSEQ multiplex PCR; the TCRdb copy retains only in-frame clones and omits some. The data show around 81,000 clones, approximately 78% seen once. The V and J ends lost 0 bases and 3 bases, in that order; junction bases with no gene match: 9. This CDR3 has 16 residues. Per germline, CDR1 SGHRS and CDR2 YFSETQ. The specimen sequenced was PBMCs. The chain is built from TRBV5-1 and TRBJ2-7; 7 bases fit TRBD1. The source is a human donor in good health. Some clones in this sample may be carry-over from other donors' samples. The CDR3 reads CASSLAGRAGGYEQYF. DNA for the CDR3: TGCGCCAGCAGCTTGGCCGGGCGGGCAGGGGGCTACGAGCAGTACTTC.